This T cell receptor beta chain was recovered during a study of T cells in tumors and immune-related adverse events. Some clones are missing from TCRdb's copy, which holds only in-frame ones; the method was immunoSEQ multiplex PCR. Counted here are about 22,000 clones, around nine tenths occurring once; the ten biggest clones make up 1.3%. The CDR3 loop spans 12 amino acids. Trimming removed 4 bases at V and 5 bases at J, with 9 bases between. Germline assignment: CDR1 SGHRS and CDR2 YFSETQ. This chain connects TRBV5-1 to TRBJ2-5; D is ambiguous. The source of this sequence is a female donor with metastatic renal cell carcinoma. Source: lymph node tissue, taken from a patient treated with anti-PD-1 therapy. The CDR3 spells CASSATYETQYF. As DNA, the CDR3 is TGCGCCAGCAGCGCGACATACGAGACCCAGTACTTC.